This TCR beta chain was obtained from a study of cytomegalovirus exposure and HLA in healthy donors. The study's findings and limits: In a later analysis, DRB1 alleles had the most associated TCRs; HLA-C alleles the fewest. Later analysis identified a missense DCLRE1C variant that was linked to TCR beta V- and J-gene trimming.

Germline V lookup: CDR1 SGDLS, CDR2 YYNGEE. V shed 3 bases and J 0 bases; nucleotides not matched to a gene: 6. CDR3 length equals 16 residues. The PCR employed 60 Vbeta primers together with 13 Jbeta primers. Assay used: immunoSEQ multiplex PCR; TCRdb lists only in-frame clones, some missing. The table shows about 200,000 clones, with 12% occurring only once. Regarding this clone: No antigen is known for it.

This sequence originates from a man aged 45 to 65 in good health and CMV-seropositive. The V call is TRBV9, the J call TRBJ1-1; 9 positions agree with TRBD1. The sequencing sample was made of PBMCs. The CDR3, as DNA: TGTGCCAGCAGCGGACTTGGACAGGGGATGAACACTGAAGCTTTCTTT. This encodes CASSGLGQGMNTEAFF.